The clone carrying this TCR beta chain was recorded at least ten times. The antigen is not known. TCRdb called the 5' RACE reads again in MiXCR, with one record for every CDR3 protein. The table shows 250,000 or so distinct CDR3 sequences, with around 10% occurring only once. Germline CDR1 reads SGHRS; CDR2 reads YFSETQ. This CDR3 spans 16 amino acids. Trimming left V 1 base short and J 3 bases short, with 15 bases between. The sample is drawn from a study of T-cell memory formation after mild COVID-19. Study results and caveats: Memory cells collected pre-infection included some clones that later responded, suggesting cross-reactive memory joined.

The receptor was isolated from a man between 18 and 35 years old who had mild COVID-19 (a few samples of this study predate the infection). Cell type and time point are not known. The chain links TRBV5-1 to TRBJ2-3, with D possibly being TRBD2 (6 bases). Sequencing input: PBMCs or a T cell subset sorted from them (not recorded which). The CDR3 DNA reads TGCGCCAGCAGCTTGACTAGCCCCCCGCCTACAGATACGCAGTATTTT. Translated, it gives CASSLTSPPPTDTQYF.